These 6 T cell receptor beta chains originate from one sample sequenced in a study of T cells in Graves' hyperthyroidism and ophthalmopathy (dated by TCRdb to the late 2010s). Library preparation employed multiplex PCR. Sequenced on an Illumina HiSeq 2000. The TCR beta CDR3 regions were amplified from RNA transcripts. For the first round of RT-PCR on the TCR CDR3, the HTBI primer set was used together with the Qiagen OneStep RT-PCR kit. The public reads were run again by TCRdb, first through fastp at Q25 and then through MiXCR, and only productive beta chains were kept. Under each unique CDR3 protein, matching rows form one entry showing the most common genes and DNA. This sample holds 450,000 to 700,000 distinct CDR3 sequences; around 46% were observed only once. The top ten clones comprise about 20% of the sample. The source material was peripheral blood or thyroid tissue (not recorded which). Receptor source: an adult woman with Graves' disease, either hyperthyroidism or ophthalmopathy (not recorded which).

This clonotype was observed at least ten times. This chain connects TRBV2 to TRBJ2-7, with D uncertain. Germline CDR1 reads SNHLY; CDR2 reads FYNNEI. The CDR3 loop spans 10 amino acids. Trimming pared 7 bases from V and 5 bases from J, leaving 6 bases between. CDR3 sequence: CASIADEQYF. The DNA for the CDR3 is TGTGCCAGCATAGCCGACGAGCAGTACTTC.

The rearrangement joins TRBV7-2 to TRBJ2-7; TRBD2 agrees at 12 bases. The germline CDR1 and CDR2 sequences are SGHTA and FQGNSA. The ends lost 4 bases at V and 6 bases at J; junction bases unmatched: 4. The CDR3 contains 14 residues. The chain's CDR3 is CASSSTSGSPEQYF. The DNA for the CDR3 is TGTGCCAGCAGCTCGACTAGCGGGAGCCCCGAGCAGTACTTC.

The CDR3 DNA is TGCAGCGTTACCGGGACGAGGGACACCATATATTTT. This sequence encodes CSVTGTRDTIYF. The rearrangement joins TRBV29-1 to TRBJ1-3, with a possible D match to TRBD1 (5 bases). V was clipped by 5 bases and J by 8 bases, with 13 bases between them. The CDR3 is 12 amino acids. Per the germline V gene, CDR1 is SQVTM and CDR2 is ANQGSEA.

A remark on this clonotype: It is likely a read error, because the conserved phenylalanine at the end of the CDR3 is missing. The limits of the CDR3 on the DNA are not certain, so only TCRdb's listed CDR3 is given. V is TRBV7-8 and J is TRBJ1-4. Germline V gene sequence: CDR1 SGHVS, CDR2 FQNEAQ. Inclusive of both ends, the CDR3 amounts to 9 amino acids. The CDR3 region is CASSFGSTN.

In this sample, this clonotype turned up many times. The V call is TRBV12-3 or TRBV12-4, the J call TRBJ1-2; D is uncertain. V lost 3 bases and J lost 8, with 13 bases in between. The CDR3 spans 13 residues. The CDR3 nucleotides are TGTGCCAGCAGTTTTTTAGTGGCCCACGGCTACACCTTC. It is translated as CASSFLVAHGYTF.

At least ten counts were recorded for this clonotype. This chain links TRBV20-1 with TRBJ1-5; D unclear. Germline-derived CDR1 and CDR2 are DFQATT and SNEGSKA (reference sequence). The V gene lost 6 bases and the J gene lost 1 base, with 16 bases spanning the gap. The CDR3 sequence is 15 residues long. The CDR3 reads CSAISRVVSNQPQHF. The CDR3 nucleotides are TGCAGTGCCATCTCCCGGGTGGTGAGCAATCAGCCCCAGCATTTT.